A selection of T cell receptor beta chains follows, all from one sample in a study of cytomegalovirus exposure and HLA in healthy donors. Assay used: immunoSEQ multiplex PCR; TCRdb lists only in-frame clones, some missing. The table lists fewer than 110,000 clones, around 67% of them singletons. Sequenced input: PBMCs. The receptor source for this set is a woman aged 45-65 years in good health and CMV-seronegative. CDR3s include the opening cysteine and the closing phenylalanine or tryptophan. The D gene is left open where the match is weak. Clone size is given for some rows only: seen once, a few or many times, or a class if the clone is expanded.

size: .
J: TRBJ1-1
D: TRBD1
V: TRBV7-9
CDR3: CASSRGQGWTEAFF

size: .
J: TRBJ2-5
D: .
V: TRBV2
CDR3: CASSEAAGRETQYF

size: .
J: TRBJ1-1
D: .
V: TRBV7-9
CDR3: CASGRTGGSTEAFF

size: .
J: TRBJ1-2
D: .
V: TRBV14
CDR3: CASSLQGDGGYTF

size: once
J: TRBJ1-2
D: .
V: TRBV19
CDR3: CASSIGQNTYGYTF

size: .
J: TRBJ1-5
D: .
V: TRBV19
CDR3: CASSLGTHSNQPQHF

size: .
J: TRBJ2-3
D: .
V: TRBV7-3
CDR3: CASSPSGTSTDTQYF

size: .
J: TRBJ2-5
D: TRBD1
V: TRBV18
CDR3: CASSPPGGNQETQYF

size: .
J: TRBJ2-6
D: .
V: TRBV7-2
CDR3: CASSLAGTSNVLTF

size: few
J: TRBJ1-1
D: .
V: TRBV18
CDR3: CASSPGTEAFF

size: .
J: TRBJ1-5
D: .
V: TRBV30
CDR3: CAWSALRTQHF

size: few
J: TRBJ2-1
D: .
V: TRBV10-3
CDR3: CAISNQEADYNEQFF

size: few
J: TRBJ2-3
D: TRBD2
V: TRBV10-3
CDR3: CAISPAGAADTQYF

size: once
J: TRBJ2-5
D: TRBD1
V: TRBV5-1
CDR3: CASSPTGIETQYF

size: .
J: TRBJ1-3
D: TRBD1
V: TRBV15
CDR3: CATSRVPKTGWHSGNTIYF

size: .
J: TRBJ2-5
D: .
V: TRBV7-2
CDR3: CASSLVGGGLFPQYF

size: .
J: TRBJ1-2
D: TRBD1
V: TRBV11-2
CDR3: CASSLLGRGYYGYTF

size: once
J: TRBJ2-7
D: .
V: TRBV25-1
CDR3: CASSASYEQYF

size: .
J: TRBJ2-7
D: .
V: TRBV25-1
CDR3: CASSQEAYEQYF

size: .
J: TRBJ2-3
D: TRBD2
V: TRBV27
CDR3: CASSQSKLAGGRDTQYF